One and the same sample provided the 29 T cell receptor beta chains below, sequenced in a study of T cell responses to AZD1222 COVID-19 vaccine. The data were produced by immunoSEQ multiplex PCR, yet TCRdb's version contains in-frame clones alone and is incomplete. Among 140,000 to 150,000 clones listed, nearly 95% were seen once. Sequencing was performed on peripheral blood, taken on day 0 of AZD1222 vaccination. All receptors come from an adult in good health.

The chain is built from TRBV5-4 and TRBJ1-4; maybe TRBD1 (5 bases). Trimming pared 4 bases from V and 0 bases from J, leaving 10 bases between. This CDR3 has 15 residues. Germline V CDR1 and CDR2: SGHNT, YYREEE (reference sequence). The CDR3 is CASSKDTTTNEKLFF. In DNA, the CDR3 is TGTGCCAGCAGCAAGGACACTACAACTAATGAAAAACTGTTTTTT.

The chain links TRBV6-1 to TRBJ1-1; D gene uncertain. The germline gives CDR1 MNHNS, CDR2 SASEGT. V was cut by 0 bases and J by 3 bases, with 8 bases left in between. This CDR3 has 14 amino acids. CDR3 sequence reads: CASSEAGSDTEAFF. The CDR3 bases are TGTGCCAGCAGTGAAGCAGGGTCTGACACTGAAGCTTTCTTT.

This clone showed up just a few times. The chain combines TRBV6-1 with TRBJ2-6, with D hard to call. Between the trimmed V and J ends, which lost 2 bases and 0 bases, there was a span of 5 bases. CDR3 size: 15 residues. Per germline, CDR1 MNHNS and CDR2 SASEGT. The CDR3 DNA reads as TGTGCCAGCAGTGAACAAGACTCTGGGGCCAACGTCCTGACTTTC. It is translated as CASSEQDSGANVLTF.

V gene TRBV5-1 combines with J gene TRBJ2-1; 9 nucleotides align to TRBD2. The CDR3 covers 18 residues. Trimming cost V 4 bases and J 4 bases; bases outside gene matches: 15. Per germline, CDR1 SGHRS and CDR2 YFSETQ. CDR3: CASSGRVSTSGLYNEQFF. DNA of the CDR3: TGCGCCAGCAGCGGACGGGTGTCTACTAGCGGGCTATACAATGAGCAGTTCTTC.

This clone was seen just once. The chain couples TRBV28 to TRBJ1-1; no clear D gene. The CDR3 runs 15 residues. V lost 2 bases and J lost 0, with 10 bases in between. Per the germline V gene, CDR1 is MDHEN and CDR2 is SYDVKM. Here the CDR3 reads CASSLVGSLNTEAFF. The DNA for the CDR3 is TGTGCCAGCAGTTTAGTTGGCAGCCTGAACACTGAAGCTTTCTTT.

CDR3 sequence reads: CASSQDLPVPTQYF. The CDR3 DNA reads TGTGCCAGCAGCCAAGATCTACCCGTCCCGACCCAGTACTTC. The chain combines TRBV3-1 (or the pseudogene TRBV3-2) with TRBJ2-5; D uncertain. With 0 bases removed from V and 7 bases from J, the gap between germline ends came to 12 bases. Germline loops: CDR1 LGHDT, CDR2 YNNKEL (reference sequence). There are 14 residues in the CDR3.

The chain joins TRBV11-3 to TRBJ1-1; 7 bases agree with TRBD1. The CDR3 sequence is 14 residues long. With V trimmed by 5 bases and J by 6 bases, 9 bases remained unmatched. Per germline, CDR1 SGHNT and CDR2 YENEEA. The DNA of the CDR3 is TGTGCCAGCAGCCCTACAGGGGTTTTCGCTGAAGCTTTCTTT. Protein product: CASSPTGVFAEAFF.

The J gene is TRBJ1-5, the V gene TRBV30; D not resolved. The CDR3 totals 15 residues. V was pared by 0 bases and J by 3 bases, with 12 bases between. Germline V lookup: CDR1 GTSNPN, CDR2 SVGIG (reference sequence). In DNA form, the CDR3 reads TGTGCCTGGAGTGTTTCTTGGGGAGACAATCAGCCCCAGCATTTT. Translation: CAWSVSWGDNQPQHF.

This sequence joins TRBV27 and TRBJ2-7; perhaps D is TRBD1 or TRBD2 (5 bases each). Trimming took off 0 bases at V and 4 bases at J, with 13 bases between the two ends. Germline V gene lookup returns CDR1 MNHEY and CDR2 SMNVEV (reference sequence). CDR3 length: 15 amino acids. CDR3 region: CASSLSRGAGYEQYF. CDR3 coding DNA: TGTGCCAGCAGTTTATCGAGAGGGGCCGGGTACGAGCAGTACTTC.

This rearrangement joins TRBV29-1 to TRBJ1-1; unclear D gene. Germline-derived CDR1 and CDR2 are SQVTM and ANQGSEA. V was clipped by 0 bases and J by 5 bases, with 7 bases between them. The CDR3 is made up of 12 amino acids. The CDR3 reads CSVEEGWTEAFF. In DNA, the CDR3 is TGCAGCGTTGAAGAGGGGTGGACTGAAGCTTTCTTT.

The rearrangement links TRBV6-1 to TRBJ2-5, with TRBD1 matching over 7 bases. Germline V lookup: CDR1 MNHNS, CDR2 SASEGT. With 3 bases clipped from V and 5 bases from J, the junction kept 6 bases outside the gene matches. This CDR3 is 14 amino acids long. CDR3 loop: CASSEVGRGETQYF. As DNA, the CDR3 is TGTGCCAGCAGTGAGGTGGGCAGGGGGGAGACCCAGTACTTC.

J is TRBJ2-1 and V is TRBV10-3; tentatively, D is TRBD2 (6 bases). The germline V gene has CDR1 ENHRY and CDR2 SYGVKD. V dropped 7 bases and J dropped 5 bases, with 15 bases sitting between them. The CDR3 has 14 residues. This CDR3 is CAITPGTQDNEQFF. The CDR3, as DNA: TGTGCCATCACCCCCGGGACTCAAGACAATGAGCAGTTCTTC.

The V gene is TRBV19, the J gene TRBJ2-7; 10 bases align to TRBD1. The CDR3 contains 14 residues. Germline V lookup: CDR1 LNHDA, CDR2 SQIVND (reference sequence). V shed 5 bases, J shed 3 bases, and the junction held 4 bases outside the gene matches. Here the CDR3 DNA reads TGTGCCAGTAGTCATCGGACAGGGGGCTACGAGCAGTACTTC. It is translated as CASSHRTGGYEQYF.

The gene calls are TRBV9 and TRBJ2-2, with D possibly TRBD1 on 6 matching bases. CDR3 length: 16 amino acids. Germline CDR1 SGDLS, CDR2 YYNGEE. V was shortened by 4 bases and J by 2 bases, with 15 bases between the two germline ends. The CDR3 sequence is CASSPTRTANTGELFF. CDR3 bases: TGTGCCAGCAGCCCTACGCGGACAGCAAACACCGGGGAGCTGTTTTTT.

The chain combines TRBV4-1 with TRBJ2-7, with 13 positions matching TRBD2. Germline assignment: CDR1 MGHRA and CDR2 YSYEKL. The CDR3 has 18 amino acids. V was clipped by 4 bases and J by 2 bases; unmatched bases: 11. The chain's CDR3 is CASSPQGLAGVFPYEQYF. CDR3 DNA: TGCGCCAGCAGCCCCCAAGGACTAGCGGGAGTTTTTCCCTACGAGCAGTACTTC.

J is TRBJ2-2 and V is TRBV7-9; D might be TRBD2 (6 bases). The germline gives CDR1 SEHNR, CDR2 FQNEAQ (reference sequence). The CDR3 is made up of 16 amino acids. V was cut by 5 bases and J by 5 bases, with 18 bases left in between. CDR3 sequence (DNA): TGTGCCAGCAGCGCCCTCAGGAGGGGCAAAACCGGGGAGCTGTTTTTT. This sequence encodes CASSALRRGKTGELFF.

This CDR3 reads CGRNTEAFF. CDR3 bases: TGTGGTCGGAACACTGAAGCTTTCTTT. The genes are TRBV9 and TRBJ1-1; unclear D gene. The CDR3 has 9 residues. Germline CDR1 SGDLS, CDR2 YYNGEE.

The chain links TRBV27 to TRBJ2-7, with unresolved D. The CDR3 has 13 residues. Germline loops: CDR1 MNHEY, CDR2 SMNVEV (reference sequence). With 7 bases removed from V and 6 bases from J, the gap between germline ends came to 16 bases. The CDR3 is CASTLGPGFEQYF. DNA for the CDR3: TGTGCCAGCACCCTCGGCCCCGGGTTCGAGCAGTACTTC.

CDR3 residues: CASSIDLAGGSGNTIYF. CDR3 sequence (DNA): TGTGCCAGTAGTATAGACCTGGCCGGGGGCTCTGGAAACACCATATATTTT. J is TRBJ1-3 and V is TRBV19, with TRBD1 as a possible D gene (5 bases). This CDR3 is 17 amino acids long. Trimming took 0 bases from V and 0 from J, leaving 12 bases between them. The germline V gene has CDR1 LNHDA and CDR2 SQIVND (reference sequence).

This sequence joins TRBV3-1 (or the pseudogene TRBV3-2) and TRBJ2-7; D remains ambiguous. The germline gives CDR1 LGHDT, CDR2 YNNKEL (reference sequence). Trimming stripped 1 base from V and 2 bases from J, with 6 bases between. The CDR3 runs to 13 residues. CDR3 amino acids: CASSQGLTYEQYF. The CDR3 DNA is TGTGCCAGCAGCCAAGGACTGACCTACGAGCAGTACTTC.

The J gene is TRBJ1-2, the V gene TRBV5-1, with TRBD1 identical over 10 bases. Germline CDR1 is SGHRS and CDR2 is YFSETQ. J gave up 3 bases and V 4 bases, and 6 bases lay outside the gene matches. CDR3 length: 15 residues. CDR3 DNA sequence: TGCGCCAGCAGCAGCTCCGGGACAGGGGACTATGGCTACACCTTC. Protein sequence: CASSSSGTGDYGYTF.

This clone appeared a single time. The rearrangement uses TRBV7-2 and TRBJ2-6; TRBD1 matches at 9 bases. Germline V lookup: CDR1 SGHTA, CDR2 FQGNSA. CDR3 length: 16 residues. Losses at the gene ends were 5 bases for V and 10 bases for J; bases not matched to a gene: 12. Here the CDR3 reads CASSLGQGISVNVLTF. DNA for the CDR3: TGTGCCAGCAGCCTAGGACAGGGGATTTCAGTGAACGTCCTGACTTTC.

This clone showed up just once. The V call is TRBV5-1, the J call TRBJ2-1; TRBD2 aligns across 12 bases. CDR3 length: 17 amino acids. Germline V gives CDR1 SGHRS, CDR2 YFSETQ. V lost 3 bases, J lost 6 bases, and 10 bases stayed unmatched. The CDR3 DNA is TGCGCCAGCAGCTCCGGACTAGCGGGAAACCCGGGCAATGAGCAGTTCTTC. It specifies CASSSGLAGNPGNEQFF. Supplemented by reference TRBV5-1 and TRBJ2-1, the full variable domain reads KAGVTQTPRYLIKTRGQQVTLSCSPISGHRSVSWYQQTPGQGLQFLFEYFSETQRNKGNFPGRFSGRQFSNSRSEMNVSTLELGDSALYLCASSSGLAGNPGNEQFFGPGTRLTVL.

This clone was seen a single time. The rearrangement links TRBV24-1 to TRBJ2-5, with D unresolved. With 0 bases removed from V and 5 bases from J, the gap between germline ends came to 18 bases. The CDR3 sequence is 17 residues long. Germline CDR1 reads KGHDR; CDR2 reads SFDVKD. The CDR3 region is CATSDLPPKGGWETQYF. The CDR3 coding sequence is TGTGCCACCAGTGATTTGCCCCCAAAGGGCGGTTGGGAGACCCAGTACTTC.

This chain joins TRBV29-1 and TRBJ1-2; D is possibly TRBD1 (5 bases). V lost 1 base, J lost 0 bases, and 6 bases lay in between. Germline lookup yields CDR1 SQVTM and CDR2 ANQGSEA. The CDR3 has 13 residues. The CDR3 nucleotides are TGCAGCGTTGAAGGGGGGACTAACTATGGCTACACCTTC. Translated, it gives CSVEGGTNYGYTF.

The rearrangement links TRBV11-3 to TRBJ2-2; D possibly uses TRBD1 or TRBD2 (5 bases each). Germline CDR1 SGHNT, CDR2 YENEEA. There are 15 residues in the CDR3. V gave up 4 bases and J gave up 2 bases, with 11 bases separating them. The CDR3 bases are TGTGCCAGCAGCTCGGGGACCACTAACACCGGGGAGCTGTTTTTT. Translated: CASSSGTTNTGELFF.

The chain employs TRBV19 and TRBJ2-5; D is possibly TRBD2 (6 bases). Per the germline V gene, CDR1 is LNHDA and CDR2 is SQIVND (reference sequence). The CDR3 is made up of 13 amino acids. The V end was cut by 6 bases, the J end by 2 bases, with 10 bases between. CDR3 coding DNA: TGTGCCAGTAGGGCGGGAACTCAAGAGACCCAGTACTTC. Protein product: CASRAGTQETQYF. Variable domain in full (rest from reference TRBV19 and TRBJ2-5): DGGITQSPKYLFRKEGQNVTLSCEQNLNHDAMYWYRQDPGQGLRLIYYSQIVNDFQKGDIAEGYSVSREKKESFPLTVTSAQKNPTAFYLCASRAGTQETQYFGPGTRLLVL.

The chain links TRBV5-4 to TRBJ1-5, with 7 bases aligning to TRBD1. Trimming took 4 bases from V and 2 from J; bases not matched to a gene: 6. This CDR3 is 15 amino acids long. Germline V lookup: CDR1 SGHNT, CDR2 YYREEE (reference sequence). In DNA form, the CDR3 reads TGTGCCAGCAGCGACGGAGGGGGCGGCAATCAGCCCCAGCATTTT. Translating it yields CASSDGGGGNQPQHF.

CDR3 sequence (DNA): TGCAGCCCCGGGACAGGGGGCTCACCCCTCCACTTT. Encoded protein: CSPGTGGSPLHF. The rearrangement links TRBV29-1 to TRBJ1-6, with 12 bases fitting TRBD1. In germline, CDR1 is SQVTM, CDR2 ANQGSEA. The length of the CDR3 is 12 residues. V lost 8 bases and J lost 10; bases outside the gene matches: 3.